The clone carrying this T cell receptor (beta chain) has ten or more counts. This sample was included in a study of spatial heterogeneity in lung cancer. In the study overall: Samples were obtained from approximately 72 donors, all untreated early-stage non-small cell lung cancer patients. Follow-up PBMC samples were sequenced when available, at a median of approximately two years after resection.

This sample's time point: blood at routine non-recurrence follow-up after resection. The study sequenced unsorted whole RNA from tumor, nontumor lung or frozen PBMC. TCRdb analysed the 5' RACE reads with MiXCR anew, one entry per CDR3 protein. The sample lists approximately 12,000 distinct CDR3 sequences, around 10% occurring once. The germline gives CDR1 SGHVS, CDR2 FQNEAQ. The CDR3 sequence is 16 residues long. V dropped 2 bases and J dropped 3 bases, with 17 bases sitting between them. The receptor was derived from a female donor with early-stage non-small cell lung cancer. The chain has TRBV7-8 and TRBJ2-7; tentative D call: TRBD2 (5 bases). The sample was PBMCs, taken at follow-up. CDR3 coding DNA: TGTGCCAGCAGCTTATTAGGTTGGACTGGAGTCTACGAGCAGTACTTC. Protein sequence: CASSLLGWTGVYEQYF.